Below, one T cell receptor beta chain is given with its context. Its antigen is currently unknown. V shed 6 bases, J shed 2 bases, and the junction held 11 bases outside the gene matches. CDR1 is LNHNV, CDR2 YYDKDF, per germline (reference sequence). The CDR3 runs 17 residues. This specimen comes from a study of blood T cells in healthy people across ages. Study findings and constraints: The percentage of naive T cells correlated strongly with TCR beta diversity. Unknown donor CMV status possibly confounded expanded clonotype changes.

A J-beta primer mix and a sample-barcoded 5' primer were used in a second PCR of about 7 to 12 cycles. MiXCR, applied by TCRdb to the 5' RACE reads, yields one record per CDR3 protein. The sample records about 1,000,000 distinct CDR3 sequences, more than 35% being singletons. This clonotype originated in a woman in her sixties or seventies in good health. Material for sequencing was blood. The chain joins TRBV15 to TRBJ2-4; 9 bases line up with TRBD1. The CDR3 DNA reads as TGTGCCACCAGGAAAACCGGGACAGGGATGTCCAAAAACATTCAGTACTTC. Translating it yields CATRKTGTGMSKNIQYF.